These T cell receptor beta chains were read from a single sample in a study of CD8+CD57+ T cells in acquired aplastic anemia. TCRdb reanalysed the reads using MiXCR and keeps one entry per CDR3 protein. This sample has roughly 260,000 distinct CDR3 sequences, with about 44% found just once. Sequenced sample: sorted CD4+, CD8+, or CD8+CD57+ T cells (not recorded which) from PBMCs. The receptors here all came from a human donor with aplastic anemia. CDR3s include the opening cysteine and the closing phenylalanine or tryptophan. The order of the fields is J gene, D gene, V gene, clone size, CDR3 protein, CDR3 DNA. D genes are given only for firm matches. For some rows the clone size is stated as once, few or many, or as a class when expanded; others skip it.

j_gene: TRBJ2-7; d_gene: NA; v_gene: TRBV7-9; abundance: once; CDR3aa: CASSLRGADLAYEQYF; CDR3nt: TGTGCCAGCAGCTTGCGAGGGGCGGACTTAGCCTACGAGCAGTACTTC
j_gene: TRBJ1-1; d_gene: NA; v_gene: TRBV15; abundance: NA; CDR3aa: CATSGDTRGRDTEAFF; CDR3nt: TGTGCCACCAGCGGTGATACTCGGGGGCGAGACACTGAAGCTTTCTTT
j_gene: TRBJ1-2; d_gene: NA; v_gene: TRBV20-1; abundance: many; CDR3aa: CSARRGIYGYTF; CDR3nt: TGCAGTGCTAGAAGGGGGATCTATGGCTACACCTTC
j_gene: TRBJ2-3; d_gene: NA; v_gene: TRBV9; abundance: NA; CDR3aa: CASSRGGGDTQYF; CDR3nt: TGTGCCAGCAGCAGGGGAGGGGGAGATACGCAGTATTTT
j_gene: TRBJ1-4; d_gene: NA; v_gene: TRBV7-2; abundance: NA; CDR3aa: CASSLGTGRNEKLFF; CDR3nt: TGTGCCAGCAGCTTAGGTACAGGGAGGAATGAAAAACTGTTTTTT
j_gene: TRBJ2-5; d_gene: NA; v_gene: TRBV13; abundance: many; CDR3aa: CASSLRLVGQETQYF; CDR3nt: TGTGCCAGCAGCTTACGACTAGTCGGCCAAGAGACCCAGTACTTC
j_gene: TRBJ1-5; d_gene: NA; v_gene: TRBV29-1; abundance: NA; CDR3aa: CSAARGGNQPQHF; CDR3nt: TGCAGCGCGGCCAGGGGAGGCAATCAGCCCCAGCATTTT
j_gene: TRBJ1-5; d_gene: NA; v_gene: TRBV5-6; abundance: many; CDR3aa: CASSSGDPRNQPQHF; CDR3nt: TGTGCCAGCAGCTCAGGGGATCCGCGTAATCAGCCCCAGCATTTT
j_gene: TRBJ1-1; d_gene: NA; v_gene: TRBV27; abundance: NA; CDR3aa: CASNRGGGGYTEAFF; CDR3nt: TGTGCCAGCAACCGGGGAGGGGGAGGGTACACTGAAGCTTTCTTT
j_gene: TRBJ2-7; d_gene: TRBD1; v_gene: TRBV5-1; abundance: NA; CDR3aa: CASSPGQGGYEQYF; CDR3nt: TGCGCCAGCAGCCCCGGACAGGGGGGGTACGAGCAGTACTTC
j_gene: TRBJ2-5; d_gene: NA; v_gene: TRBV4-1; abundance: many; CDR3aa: CASSHQETQYF; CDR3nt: TGCGCCAGCAGCCACCAAGAGACCCAGTACTTC
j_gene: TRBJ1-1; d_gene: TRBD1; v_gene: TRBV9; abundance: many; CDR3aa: CASSVAGGENTEAFF; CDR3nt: TGTGCCAGCAGCGTAGCAGGGGGCGAAAACACTGAAGCTTTCTTT
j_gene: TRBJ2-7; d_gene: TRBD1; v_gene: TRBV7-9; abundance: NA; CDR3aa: CASSPPRQGHGQYF; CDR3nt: TGTGCCAGCAGCCCGCCAAGACAGGGGCACGGGCAGTACTTC
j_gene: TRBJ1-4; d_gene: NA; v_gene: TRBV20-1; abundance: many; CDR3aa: CSAKSGVEEKLFF; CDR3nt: TGCAGTGCTAAAAGCGGAGTTGAAGAAAAACTGTTTTTT
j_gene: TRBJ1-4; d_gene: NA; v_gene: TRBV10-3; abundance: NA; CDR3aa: CAIRGDGTLNEKLFF; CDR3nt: TGTGCCATCAGGGGGGACGGGACCTTAAATGAAAAACTGTTTTTT
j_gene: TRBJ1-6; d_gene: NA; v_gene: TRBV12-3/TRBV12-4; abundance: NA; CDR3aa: CASSLKGDSPLHF; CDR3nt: TGTGCCAGCAGTTTAAAGGGAGATTCACCCCTCCACTTT
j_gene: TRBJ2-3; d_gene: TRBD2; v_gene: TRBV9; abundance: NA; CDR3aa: CASRTGLAGGTDTQYF; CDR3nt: TGTGCCAGTAGGACGGGACTAGCGGGGGGAACAGATACGCAGTATTTT
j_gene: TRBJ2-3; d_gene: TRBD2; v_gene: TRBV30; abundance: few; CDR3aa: CAWRVRSGGSTDTQYF; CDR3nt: TGTGCCTGGAGAGTTCGTAGCGGGGGTAGCACAGATACGCAGTATTTT
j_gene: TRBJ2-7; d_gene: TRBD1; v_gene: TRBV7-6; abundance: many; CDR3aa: CASSPRDRGNEQYF; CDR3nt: TGTGCCAGCAGCCCGCGGGACAGGGGTAACGAGCAGTACTTC
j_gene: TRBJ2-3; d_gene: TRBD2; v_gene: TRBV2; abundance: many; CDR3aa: CASPSRAGGLKDTQYF; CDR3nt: TGTGCCAGCCCATCTAGAGCGGGAGGACTCAAAGATACGCAGTATTTT
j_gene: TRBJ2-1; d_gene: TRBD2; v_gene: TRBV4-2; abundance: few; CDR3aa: CASSQDSLAGGYNEQFF; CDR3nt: TGTGCCAGCAGCCAAGATTCTCTAGCGGGGGGATACAATGAGCAGTTCTTC
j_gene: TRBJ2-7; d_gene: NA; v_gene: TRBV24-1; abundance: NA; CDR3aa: CATSSSDRTYEQYF; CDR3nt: TGTGCCACCAGTTCAAGCGACAGGACCTACGAGCAGTACTTC
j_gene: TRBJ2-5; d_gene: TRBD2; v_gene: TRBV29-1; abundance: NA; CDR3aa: CSVVASGPVRHF; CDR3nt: TGCAGCGTTGTGGCTAGCGGGCCGGTAAGACACTTC
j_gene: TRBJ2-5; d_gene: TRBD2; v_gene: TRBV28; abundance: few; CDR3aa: CAIGLAGDVGETQYF; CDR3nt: TGTGCCATAGGTCTAGCGGGAGACGTAGGTGAGACCCAGTACTTC
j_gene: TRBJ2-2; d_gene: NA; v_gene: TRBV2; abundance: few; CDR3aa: CASTDSYTGELFF; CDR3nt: TGTGCCAGCACCGACTCGTACACCGGGGAGCTGTTTTTT
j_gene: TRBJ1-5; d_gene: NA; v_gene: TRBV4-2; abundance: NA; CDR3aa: CASSQESGTPSQPQHF; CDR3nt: TGTGCCAGCAGCCAAGAGTCCGGGACCCCGAGTCAGCCCCAGCATTTT